These 4 T cell receptor beta chains were sequenced from one sample in a study of response to subunit inactivated influenza vaccine. TCRdb independently ran MiXCR on the RT-PCR reads; one entry per CDR3 protein. The sample shows 400,000 to 650,000 distinct CDR3 sequences, approximately 6.9% of them seen only once. The specimen comprised PBMCs from blood, sampled about 24 months after vaccination. Source of these receptors: a man between 50 and 69 years old who received an inactivated influenza vaccine.

This sequence joins TRBV11-2 and TRBJ2-6; 7 bases are a match to TRBD2. Losses at the gene ends were 2 bases for V and 0 bases for J; bases not matched to a gene: 10. The CDR3 contains 19 residues. Germline-derived CDR1 and CDR2 are SGHAT and FQNNGV. The CDR3 protein is CASSLQRAGRGSGANVLTF. CDR3 bases: TGTGCCAGCAGCTTACAAAGGGCAGGGAGGGGCTCTGGGGCCAACGTCCTGACTTTC.

This clonotype has only a few counts. This chain connects TRBV12-3 or TRBV12-4 to TRBJ1-5; TRBD1 aligns across 7 bases. V shed 6 bases and J 9 bases; nucleotides not matched to a gene: 8. There are 13 residues in the CDR3. The CDR3 DNA follows: TGTGCCAGCAGCCGGGACAGCCGTTCGCCCCAGCATTTT. Amino acids: CASSRDSRSPQHF.

This rearrangement joins TRBV5-6 to TRBJ1-1; 9 bases map to TRBD1. Germline lookup yields CDR1 SGHDT and CDR2 YYEEEE. CDR3 length equals 15 residues. J was trimmed by 6 bases and V by 4 bases; bases with no gene match: 10. Here the CDR3 reads CASSPDRGRGPEAFF. DNA of the CDR3: TGTGCCAGCAGCCCGGACAGGGGTCGCGGCCCTGAAGCTTTCTTT.

This clonotype was observed at least ten times. The rearrangement uses TRBV20-1 and TRBJ1-2; 10 bases are shared with TRBD1. Looked up from germline, CDR1 is DFQATT and CDR2 is SNEGSKA (reference sequence). CDR3 length: 13 amino acids. Trimming took 7 bases from V and 4 from J; bases not matched to a gene: 6. CDR3 amino acids: CSVATGGGYGYTF. DNA for the CDR3: TGCAGTGTCGCGACAGGGGGCGGCTATGGCTACACCTTC.